Listed here are 20 T cell receptor beta chains from one sample, sequenced in a study of neoadjuvant anti-PD-1 for oral cavity cancer. Profiled with immunoSEQ multiplex PCR; TCRdb holds only in-frame clones, not every one. The profile shows 20,000 to 25,000 clones, 25% to 30% of them singletons. Specified time point: after neoadjuvant nivolumab, at surgical resection. The material sequenced was tumor tissue, taken after nivolumab (anti-PD-1) treatment. The receptors stem from a person between 40 and 79 years old with oral cavity squamous cell carcinoma.

V is TRBV30 and J is TRBJ1-5, with a possible D match to TRBD1 (5 bases). The CDR3 runs 13 residues. The V end lost 2 bases, the J end lost 4 bases, and 9 bases lay between the germline ends. The V gene's germline CDR1 is GTSNPN and CDR2 SVGIG (reference sequence). CDR3 sequence reads: CAWSYRTNQPQHF. CDR3 DNA sequence: TGTGCCTGGAGTTACAGGACAAATCAGCCCCAGCATTTT. Using reference TRBV30 and TRBJ1-5 for the parts outside the CDR3, the full variable domain is SQTIHQWPATLVQPVGSPLSLECTVEGTSNPNLYWYRQAAGRGLQLLFYSVGIGQISSEVPQNLSASRPQDRQFILSSKKLLLSDSGFYLCAWSYRTNQPQHFGDGTRLSIL.

In this sample, this clone turned up a few times. The chain joins TRBV27 to TRBJ1-6; TRBD1 aligns across 8 bases. CDR1 and CDR2 from the germline V gene are MNHEY and SMNVEV (reference sequence). Trimming took 7 bases from V and 6 from J; bases not matched to a gene: 8. CDR3 length: 15 amino acids. The CDR3 reads CASTGQGSLNSPLHF. CDR3 DNA sequence: TGTGCCAGCACTGGACAGGGAAGTCTTAATTCACCCCTCCACTTT.

This clone was seen a few times. The chain employs TRBV6-6 and TRBJ1-1; D is possibly TRBD1 (5 bases). Trimming stripped 7 bases from V and 4 bases from J, with 19 bases between. Germline V gene sequence: CDR1 MNHNY, CDR2 SVGAGI (reference sequence). This CDR3 is built from 15 residues. The CDR3 loop reads CASTKGEGSSTEAFF. DNA of the CDR3: TGTGCCAGCACCAAAGGGGAGGGATCGTCCACTGAAGCTTTCTTT.

This clone was picked up a small number of times. The V and J genes are TRBV5-1 and TRBJ1-5, with a tentative D call TRBD1 (5 bases). The germline V and J ends were trimmed by 5 bases and 2 bases, with 14 bases remaining between them. This CDR3 spans 15 amino acids. Germline V gene data show CDR1 as SGHRS and CDR2 as YFSETQ. CDR3 residues: CASRRDSQGNQPQHF. The CDR3 nucleotides are TGCGCCAGCAGACGGGACTCACAGGGCAATCAGCCCCAGCATTTT.

The chain couples TRBV28 to TRBJ1-2; 7 bases align to TRBD1. The CDR3 runs 15 residues. V gave up 7 bases and J gave up 0 bases; unmatched junction bases: 8. CDR1 is MDHEN and CDR2 is SYDVKM in the germline V gene. In DNA form, the CDR3 reads TGTGCCAGCATCCGGGGGACAGCAGCTAACTATGGCTACACCTTC. Its protein is CASIRGTAANYGYTF.

The table lists this clone with a count of one. V gene TRBV6-5 combines with J gene TRBJ1-2; D is ambiguous. Trimming took 6 bases from V and 2 from J, leaving 10 bases between them. This CDR3 spans 13 amino acids. CDR1 and CDR2 (germline): MNHEY, SVGAGI. The DNA for the CDR3 is TGTGCCAGCAGCGGCACCCGGAACTATGGCTACACCTTC. Translation: CASSGTRNYGYTF.

The chain is built from TRBV19 and TRBJ2-5, with D unresolved. This CDR3 spans 14 amino acids. The V and J ends lost 3 bases and 7 bases respectively, with 15 bases between them. Per germline, CDR1 LNHDA and CDR2 SQIVND (reference sequence). The CDR3 nucleotides are TGTGCCAGTAGTATGGGCAGTCACCGAGGGACCCAGTACTTC. It is translated as CASSMGSHRGTQYF. Full variable domain (missing parts from reference TRBV19 and TRBJ2-5): DGGITQSPKYLFRKEGQNVTLSCEQNLNHDAMYWYRQDPGQGLRLIYYSQIVNDFQKGDIAEGYSVSREKKESFPLTVTSAQKNPTAFYLCASSMGSHRGTQYFGPGTRLLVL.

This clone has only a few counts. The chain joins TRBV19 to TRBJ1-5; TRBD1 agrees at 7 bases. J was trimmed by 3 bases and V by 6 bases; bases with no gene match: 2. The CDR3 has 13 residues. Germline CDR1 is LNHDA and CDR2 is SQIVND (reference sequence). CDR3 residues: CASSGTVNQPQHF. The CDR3, as DNA: TGTGCCAGTAGCGGGACAGTCAATCAGCCCCAGCATTTT.

This rearrangement joins TRBV11-2 to TRBJ2-7, with no clear D. This CDR3 has 15 amino acids. V shed 0 bases and J shed 3 bases, with 12 bases lying between them. Looked up from germline, CDR1 is SGHAT and CDR2 is FQNNGV. The CDR3 loop reads CASSLEGPGGYEQYF. In DNA, the CDR3 is TGTGCCAGCAGCTTAGAAGGTCCGGGTGGCTACGAGCAGTACTTC.

This CDR3 is CASSWTLGGGMATEAFF. Here the CDR3 DNA reads TGTGCCAGCAGCTGGACTCTTGGTGGGGGTATGGCCACTGAAGCTTTCTTT. The chain has TRBV11-2 and TRBJ1-1; tentative D call: TRBD1 (5 bases). Between the trimmed V and J ends, which lost 4 bases and 4 bases, there was a span of 22 bases. The CDR3 loop spans 17 amino acids. Germline loops: CDR1 SGHAT, CDR2 FQNNGV.

This clone was seen more than once but under ten times. The gene calls are TRBV5-1 and TRBJ2-2; TRBD1 aligns across 8 bases. Trimming at V came to 3 bases and at J to 4 bases, leaving 8 bases not matched to a gene. The germline V gene encodes CDR1 SGHRS and CDR2 YFSETQ. CDR3 size: 16 residues. The CDR3 loop is CASSSGQATATGELFF. The CDR3 DNA follows: TGCGCCAGCAGCTCGGGACAGGCCACTGCCACCGGGGAGCTGTTTTTT.

This clone was seen only a few times. The chain links TRBV13 to TRBJ1-2; TRBD1 agrees at 9 bases. With 1 base clipped from V and 4 bases from J, the junction kept 4 bases outside the gene matches. The length of the CDR3 is 15 residues. Germline CDR1 and CDR2: PRHDT and FYEKMQ (reference sequence). The CDR3 DNA is TGTGCCAGCAGCTTAGATACGGGACAGGGCTATGGCTACACCTTC. Encoded protein: CASSLDTGQGYGYTF.

The chain employs TRBV5-1 and TRBJ1-2; D gene uncertain. V gave up 1 base and J gave up 1 base, with 8 bases separating them. The CDR3 runs to 14 residues. Germline CDR1 and CDR2: SGHRS and YFSETQ. Here the CDR3 reads CASSLSEVNYGYTF. The DNA of the CDR3 is TGCGCCAGCAGCTTGTCGGAGGTTAACTATGGCTACACCTTC.

This clone was seen a few times. The chain has TRBV7-6 and TRBJ1-5; D remains ambiguous. This CDR3 has 13 residues. The ends were cut back, 2 bases at V and 2 bases at J, with 4 bases in the middle. The germline V gene encodes CDR1 SGHVS and CDR2 FNYEAQ. CDR3 sequence: CASSLTGNQPQHF. The CDR3, as DNA: TGTGCCAGCAGCTTAACGGGCAATCAGCCCCAGCATTTT.

This clone appeared a few times. The chain joins TRBV7-2 to TRBJ1-1; D gene ambiguous. The CDR3 has 14 amino acids. With 5 bases removed from V and 0 bases from J, the gap between germline ends came to 10 bases. Germline V gene data show CDR1 as SGHTA and CDR2 as FQGNSA. CDR3 bases: TGTGCCAGCAGCCCCGCGTGGGTGAACACTGAAGCTTTCTTT. It yields the protein CASSPAWVNTEAFF.

The chain is built from TRBV6-1 and TRBJ1-5; weak D call: TRBD1 (5 bases). The CDR3 length is 19 residues. The germline V and J ends were trimmed by 7 bases and 7 bases, with 32 bases remaining between them. Germline CDR1 and CDR2: MNHNS and SASEGT. CDR3 DNA: TGTGCCAGCATTGAGGTCGTTGGGATGAGGTGGGGCTCGGGGCAGCCCCAGCATTTT. The encoded protein is CASIEVVGMRWGSGQPQHF.

This clone came up a few times. This sequence joins TRBV7-2 and TRBJ2-3; 15 bases agree with TRBD2. V dropped 0 bases and J dropped 6; count of bases not matched to a gene: 7. This CDR3 has 18 amino acids. Germline loops: CDR1 SGHTA, CDR2 FQGNSA. CDR3 loop: CASSLATGTSGGPDTQYF. The CDR3 nucleotides are TGTGCCAGCAGCTTAGCTACCGGGACTAGCGGGGGGCCCGATACGCAGTATTTT.

This clone occurred a few times. The chain couples TRBV18 to TRBJ1-2; a possible D gene is TRBD1 (5 bases). The CDR3 has 16 amino acids. Germline V gene lookup returns CDR1 KGHSH and CDR2 LQKENI. V shed 6 bases and J shed 3 bases, with 20 bases lying between them. CDR3 sequence: CASSQTGRAGDYGYTF. CDR3 sequence (DNA): TGTGCCAGCTCGCAAACCGGCAGGGCGGGGGACTATGGCTACACCTTC.

V is TRBV11-2 and J is TRBJ2-7; D gene uncertain. This CDR3 comprises 15 residues. V was cut by 1 base and J by 0 bases, with 10 bases left in between. Germline CDR1 SGHAT, CDR2 FQNNGV. The CDR3 coding sequence is TGTGCCAGCAGCTTAGCCTTCCCGGTCTCCTACGAGCAGTACTTC. It yields the protein CASSLAFPVSYEQYF. Complete variable domain (other parts from reference TRBV11-2 and TRBJ2-7): EAGVAQSPRYKIIEKRQSVAFWCNPISGHATLYWYQQILGQGPKLLIQFQNNGVVDDSQLPKDRFSAERLKGVDSTLKIQPAKLEDSAVYLCASSLAFPVSYEQYFGPGTRLTVT.

The chain joins TRBV6-5 to TRBJ1-2, with a possible D match to TRBD1 (5 bases). There are 14 residues in the CDR3. CDR1 and CDR2 from the germline V gene are MNHEY and SVGAGI. V dropped 7 bases and J dropped 0 bases, with 12 bases sitting between them. For the CDR3, the DNA is TGTGCCAGCAAAAAAGGGGCCTCTAACTATGGCTACACCTTC. Translation: CASKKGASNYGYTF.